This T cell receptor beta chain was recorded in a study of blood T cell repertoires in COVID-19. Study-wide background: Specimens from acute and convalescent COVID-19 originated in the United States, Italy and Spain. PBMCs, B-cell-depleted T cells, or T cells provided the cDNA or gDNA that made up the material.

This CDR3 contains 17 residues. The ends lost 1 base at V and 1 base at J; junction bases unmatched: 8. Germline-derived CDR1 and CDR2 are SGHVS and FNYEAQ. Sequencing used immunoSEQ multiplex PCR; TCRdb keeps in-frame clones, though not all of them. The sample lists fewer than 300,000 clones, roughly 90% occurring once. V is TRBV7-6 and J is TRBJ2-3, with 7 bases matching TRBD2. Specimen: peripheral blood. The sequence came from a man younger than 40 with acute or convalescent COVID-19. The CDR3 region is CASSLGLRLARTDTQYF. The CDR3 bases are TGTGCCAGCAGCTTAGGCCTACGACTAGCTCGCACAGATACGCAGTATTTT.